This TCR beta chain came from a study of T cells after yellow fever vaccination. This clonotype was counted ten times or more. One entry per CDR3 protein results from TCRdb running MiXCR on the 5' RACE reads. The sample includes about 260,000 distinct CDR3 sequences, 3.6% of them seen just once. Germline lookup yields CDR1 SGHRS and CDR2 YFSETQ. The CDR3 contains 16 residues. After removal of 0 bases from V and 3 bases from J, the junction contained 4 bases not matched to a gene. The input for sequencing was PBMCs, taken 15 days after the yellow fever booster vaccination. The genes are TRBV5-1 and TRBJ2-7; the match to TRBD1 covers 12 bases. This TCR derives from a man between 18 and 29 years old who received the YFV17D yellow fever vaccine. The CDR3 here is CASSLAGTGGLYEQYF. As DNA, the CDR3 is TGCGCCAGCAGCTTGGCCGGGACAGGGGGCCTCTACGAGCAGTACTTC.